The rows below give T cell receptor beta chains drawn from one sample of a study of T cells in Graves' hyperthyroidism and ophthalmopathy. TCRdb reprocessed the multiplex PCR reads with MiXCR, giving one entry per CDR3 protein. The sample includes more than 500,000 distinct CDR3 sequences, about 15% of them seen just once. The sample consisted of blood. The receptors shown here come from a woman in her forties with Graves' ophthalmopathy. The CDR3 runs from the conserved cysteine through the conserved F or W. The order of the fields is clone size, D gene, V gene, J gene, CDR3 DNA, CDR3 protein. A D gene is named only where the DNA matches it firmly. The size entry is marked missing in some rows and otherwise reads once, few, many or a size class.

many	TRBD1	TRBV25-1	TRBJ2-5	TGTGCCAGCAGTGGCGGACAGGGGGGGGAGACCCAGTACTTC	CASSGGQGGETQYF
many	TRBD2	TRBV7-3	TRBJ2-7	TGTGCCAGCAGCTTCGGACTAGGATCGTACGAGCAGTACTTC	CASSFGLGSYEQYF
NA	TRBD1	TRBV7-2	TRBJ2-4	TGTGCCAGCAGCATAAGCCGGGACAGAAACATTCAGTACTTC	CASSISRDRNIQYF
few	NA	TRBV19	TRBJ1-5	TGTGCCAGCCGAGACCGTGGGGGGGGAAATAGCAATCAGCCCCAGCATTTT	CASRDRGGGNSNQPQHF
few	NA	TRBV7-2	TRBJ1-3	TGTGCCAGCAGCTTAGCCCCCACAGGGTCTGGAAACACCATATATTTT	CASSLAPTGSGNTIYF
few	NA	TRBV19	TRBJ1-1	TGTGCCAGTAGTATAATTCCGGGTGACACTGAAGCTTTCTTT	CASSIIPGDTEAFF
many	NA	TRBV4-3	TRBJ2-7	TGCGCCAGCAGCCAAGAGAGGGGCAGAATCTACGAGCAGTACTTC	CASSQERGRIYEQYF
many	NA	TRBV20-1	TRBJ2-7	TGCAGTGCTAGAGATCCCAAGACGGGAACCTACGAGCAGTACTTC	CSARDPKTGTYEQYF
many	NA	TRBV11-2	TRBJ2-5	TGTGCCAGCAGCTTTATCGGGGATAAGGTCCAAGAGACCCAGTACTTC	CASSFIGDKVQETQYF
NA	NA	TRBV7-2	TRBJ1-1	TGTGCCAGCAGCTTACTAGGGGTGGAAAACACTGAAGCTTTCTTT	CASSLLGVENTEAFF